The text below deals with one TCR beta chain. The sample belongs to a study of blood T cell repertoires in COVID-19. Background on the study: Samples taken during acute and convalescent COVID-19 were collected in the United States, Italy and Spain. PBMCs, B-cell-depleted T cells, or T cells provided the cDNA or gDNA that made up the material.

Original processing notes: Amplification of reference gene primers provided the estimated nucleated cell counts. The data were produced by immunoSEQ multiplex PCR, yet TCRdb's version contains in-frame clones alone and is incomplete. The V and J calls and clone size are taken from that table; D and trimming were inferred from the DNA. In the table there are approximately 35,000 clones, roughly nine tenths of which are singletons. The CDR3 runs to 13 residues. V was clipped by 4 bases and J by 4 bases, with 10 bases between them. Germline CDR1 is LGHDT and CDR2 is YNNKEL (reference sequence). The chain combines TRBV3-1 (or the pseudogene TRBV3-2) with TRBJ1-1; D is uncertain. This TCR came from a human donor with active COVID-19. The donor label of this sample is uncertain. The sequenced material came from peripheral blood. The CDR3 coding sequence is TGTGCCAGCAGCCCCCAAACAGCCACTGAAGCTTTCTTT. This gives the protein CASSPQTATEAFF.